Following are 4 T cell receptor beta chains from one sample sequenced in a study of OX40 agonist ivuxolimab in advanced cancers. Only in-frame clones appear in the TCRdb table, and some are missing; sequencing was by immunoSEQ multiplex PCR. Found here are about 58,000 clones, about 90% of them singletons; the top ten hold around 2%. The sample here was CD4+ or CD8+ T cells sorted from blood, taken in a trial of the OX40 agonist ivuxolimab. The origin of the receptors is an adult with an advanced solid tumor such as melanoma, head and neck, liver or kidney cancer.

The V call is TRBV21-1, the J call TRBJ2-7; the table's D call, TRBD2, has no DNA check behind it. TRBV21-1 is a listed pseudogene. The CDR3 runs to 18 residues. The DNA of the CDR3 is TGTGCCAGCAGCACCCAGGGACTAGCGAGAACCCGTCACTACGAGCAGTACTTC. It yields the protein CASSTQGLARTRHYEQYF.

The chain carries TRBV7-9 and TRBJ1-2; possible D gene TRBD1, 6 bases. The CDR3 extends over 16 amino acids. V shed 0 bases and J shed 1 base, with 12 bases lying between them. CDR1 and CDR2 (germline): SEHNR, FQNEAQ (reference sequence). The CDR3 sequence: CASSLAGAANNYGYTF. CDR3 DNA: TGTGCCAGCAGCTTAGCGGGGGCGGCGAATAACTATGGCTACACCTTC. Drawing the rest from reference TRBV7-9 and TRBJ1-2, the complete variable domain is DTGVSQNPRHKITKRGQNVTFRCDPISEHNRLYWYRQTLGQGPEFLTYFQNEAQLEKSRLLSDRFSAERPKGSFSTLEIQRTEQGDSAMYLCASSLAGAANNYGYTFGSGTRLTVV.

The chain combines TRBV6-6 with TRBJ1-5; weak D call: TRBD1 (5 bases). This CDR3 contains 14 residues. The V end was cut by 6 bases, the J end by 7 bases, with 16 bases between. The germline V gene has CDR1 MNHNY and CDR2 SVGAGI (reference sequence). The CDR3 loop is CASRRGIGSQPQHF. DNA for the CDR3: TGTGCCAGCAGACGGGGGATTGGGTCCCAGCCCCAGCATTTT.

The gene calls are TRBV19 and TRBJ1-1; the D is unclear. CDR3 size: 14 residues. Between the trimmed V and J ends, which lost 1 base and 5 bases, there was a span of 11 bases. The V gene's germline CDR1 is LNHDA and CDR2 SQIVND (reference sequence). The CDR3 spells CASSIGGETTEAFF. The CDR3 nucleotides are TGTGCCAGTAGTATAGGTGGGGAGACGACTGAAGCTTTCTTT.